The clone carrying this T cell receptor beta chain was seen only a few times. The same CDR3 also results from other DNA sequences found in this sample. The germline V and J ends were trimmed by 4 bases and 1 base, with 1 base remaining between them. The CDR3 is made up of 10 amino acids. Germline CDR1 and CDR2: SQVTM and ANQGSEA. This sample stems from a study of shared clonotypes between healthy human individuals. Every donor was a Caucasian adult from Nashville, Tennessee. Measured with immunoSEQ multiplex PCR; TCRdb has only the in-frame clones, and not every one. Here the sample spans about 510,000 clones, 79% being singletons.

The genes are TRBV29-1 and TRBJ1-1; D gene uncertain. The clonotype comes from a woman in her forties in good health. Some clones in this sample may be carry-over from other donors' samples. Sequenced material: PBMCs. Here the CDR3 DNA reads TGCAGCGTTGGGAACACTGAAGCTTTCTTT. It codes for CSVGNTEAFF.